Listed here are 26 T cell receptor beta chains from one sample, sequenced in a study of blood T cell repertoires in COVID-19. Clones were read by immunoSEQ multiplex PCR, and TCRdb kept only the in-frame ones, dropping some. The sample lists around 150,000 clones, 80% occurring once. Sequencing was carried out using peripheral blood. Receptors were obtained from a woman in her forties or fifties with acute or convalescent COVID-19.

This clone turned up a few times. This chain uses TRBV7-2 with TRBJ1-2, with TRBD1 matching over 10 bases. V was clipped by 5 bases and J by 7 bases; unmatched bases: 4. CDR3 size: 13 residues. In germline, CDR1 is SGHTA, CDR2 FQGNSA. The CDR3 DNA follows: TGTGCCAGCAGCATCGGGACAGGGGCTGGCTACACCTTC. Its translation is CASSIGTGAGYTF.

The genes are TRBV7-9 and TRBJ1-1; 9 bases align to TRBD1. CDR1 is SEHNR and CDR2 is FQNEAQ in the germline V gene (reference sequence). CDR3 length equals 17 residues. V trimming: 5 bases; J trimming: 2 bases; junction bases outside the gene matches: 12. In DNA, the CDR3 is TGTGCCAGCAGCCCCTGGGACGGGACAGGGCGAAACACTGAAGCTTTCTTT. Its translation is CASSPWDGTGRNTEAFF.

The V gene is TRBV11-2, the J gene TRBJ2-7; a possible D gene is TRBD1 (6 bases). The CDR3 consists of 17 residues. V lost 1 base, J lost 0 bases, and 16 bases lay in between. Germline CDR1 reads SGHAT; CDR2 reads FQNNGV. The CDR3 sequence: CASSLVWDTQSSYEQYF. Written as DNA, the CDR3 is TGTGCCAGCAGCTTAGTATGGGACACGCAAAGCTCCTACGAGCAGTACTTC.

The chain is built from TRBV28 and TRBJ1-5; 8 nucleotides agree with TRBD1. Trimming cost V 4 bases and J 5 bases; bases outside gene matches: 4. CDR3 length: 14 amino acids. Germline CDR1 and CDR2: MDHEN and SYDVKM. The DNA of the CDR3 is TGTGCCAGCAGTTCCGACAGGGGCGATCAGCCCCAGCATTTT. It yields the protein CASSSDRGDQPQHF.

CDR3 nucleotide sequence: TGTGCCAGTAAGGGGGTGTGGTTGAACACTGAAGCTTTCTTT. It translates to CASKGVWLNTEAFF. The chain uses TRBV19 and TRBJ1-1, with D possibly TRBD1 on 6 matching bases. This CDR3 has 14 amino acids. The ends were cut back, 7 bases at V and 0 bases at J, with 12 bases in the middle. Germline assignment: CDR1 LNHDA and CDR2 SQIVND (reference sequence).

The CDR3 spells CASREGERTQPQHF. CDR3 DNA: TGTGCCAGTCGAGAGGGGGAAAGGACTCAGCCCCAGCATTTT. This chain connects TRBV19 to TRBJ1-5; a weak D match, TRBD1 (6 bases). Germline V gene lookup returns CDR1 LNHDA and CDR2 SQIVND (reference sequence). V lost 8 bases and J 6 bases, leaving 17 bases between the germline ends. The CDR3 is made up of 14 amino acids.

The chain employs TRBV11-2 and TRBJ1-2, with D unclear. The germline V gene encodes CDR1 SGHAT and CDR2 FQNNGV. The ends were cut back, 6 bases at V and 3 bases at J, with 17 bases in the middle. The CDR3 covers 15 residues. CDR3 coding DNA: TGTGCCAGCAGTAGTGGTTCGAGTCCCTACTATGGCTACACCTTC. Residues: CASSSGSSPYYGYTF.

The rearrangement joins TRBV6-2 or TRBV6-3 to TRBJ2-1, with TRBD2 matching 12 bases. This CDR3 region has 20 residues. The germline gives CDR1 MNHEY, CDR2 SVGEGT. Trimming at V came to 5 bases and at J to 0 bases, leaving 14 bases not matched to a gene. CDR3 sequence: CASSPHPGLAGISSYNEQFF. CDR3 coding DNA: TGTGCCAGCAGTCCACACCCGGGACTAGCGGGTATAAGCTCCTACAATGAGCAGTTCTTC.

This clone was detected only a few times. This chain joins TRBV6-5 and TRBJ2-7; 8 positions match TRBD1. The CDR3 length is 15 residues. CDR1 is MNHEY and CDR2 is SVGAGI in the germline V gene. Trimming removed 6 bases from V and 0 bases from J; junction bases left unmatched: 7. CDR3 DNA sequence: TGTGCCAGCAGGGACCGGGACAGGAACTCCTACGAGCAGTACTTC. Translating gives CASRDRDRNSYEQYF.

The chain employs TRBV25-1 and TRBJ1-2; D is possibly TRBD1 (6 bases). Trimming took 4 bases from V and 0 from J, leaving 12 bases between them. In germline, CDR1 is MGHDK, CDR2 SYGVNS. The CDR3 length is 15 residues. The CDR3 region has the DNA TGTGCCAGCAGTGCGCCGGACAGACCTAACTATGGCTACACCTTC. Protein product: CASSAPDRPNYGYTF.

The CDR3 DNA reads as TGTGCCAGTAGTATAGATCTCAGGAATGAGCAGTTCTTC. Protein: CASSIDLRNEQFF. The chain couples TRBV19 to TRBJ2-1, with no clear D. Between the trimmed V and J ends, which lost 0 bases and 7 bases, there was a span of 7 bases. This CDR3 region has 13 residues. Germline CDR1 is LNHDA and CDR2 is SQIVND (reference sequence).

This rearrangement joins TRBV11-2 to TRBJ1-5, with D unclear. Germline V gene data show CDR1 as SGHAT and CDR2 as FQNNGV. This CDR3 has 12 residues. V lost 1 base to trimming and J lost 6 bases, with 4 bases between them. The CDR3 sequence: CASSLAGQPQHF. The CDR3 DNA is TGTGCCAGCAGCTTAGCCGGTCAGCCCCAGCATTTT.

V is TRBV7-3 and J is TRBJ1-6, with 9 bases that match TRBD1. This CDR3 is 16 amino acids long. V shed 3 bases, J shed 7 bases, and the junction held 7 bases outside the gene matches. CDR1 and CDR2 (germline): SGHTA, FQGTGA. CDR3 nucleotides: TGTGCCAGCAGCTTTGCGGGGACAGGGTCAAATTCACCCCTCCACTTT. As protein: CASSFAGTGSNSPLHF.

The chain employs TRBV19 and TRBJ2-1; TRBD2 matches 9 bases. Germline lookup yields CDR1 LNHDA and CDR2 SQIVND (reference sequence). CDR3 size: 13 residues. After removal of 8 bases from V and 6 bases from J, the junction contained 5 bases not matched to a gene. The CDR3 DNA reads as TGTGCCAGTGGGCGGGGGGGTGGCAATGAGCAGTTCTTC. As protein: CASGRGGGNEQFF.

V and J are TRBV2 and TRBJ1-6, with D possibly being TRBD1 (6 bases). There are 18 residues in the CDR3. The germline V gene encodes CDR1 SNHLY and CDR2 FYNNEI. With 6 bases removed from V and 0 bases from J, the gap between germline ends came to 18 bases. CDR3 region: CASRPKQGSSSYNSPLHF. In DNA, the CDR3 is TGTGCCAGCAGACCCAAACAGGGATCAAGCTCCTATAATTCACCCCTCCACTTT.

V gene TRBV6-2 or TRBV6-3 combines with J gene TRBJ1-5, with a weak D call TRBD1 (6 bases). CDR3 length equals 14 residues. Per the germline V gene, CDR1 is MNHEY and CDR2 is SVGEGT. V dropped 5 bases and J dropped 7 bases, with 15 bases sitting between them. As DNA, the CDR3 is TGTGCCAGCAGTGATTGGGGGCTGAGCCAGCCCCAGCATTTT. Translated, it gives CASSDWGLSQPQHF.

This clone turned up a few times. The chain is built from TRBV7-9 and TRBJ2-7, with 7 bases that match TRBD2. The CDR3 spans 15 residues. In germline, CDR1 is SEHNR, CDR2 FQNEAQ (reference sequence). With 5 bases clipped from V and 1 base from J, the junction kept 8 bases outside the gene matches. CDR3 nucleotide sequence: TGTGCCAGCAGCCCCTGGGGGGGGAAATCCTACGAGCAGTACTTC. Amino acids: CASSPWGGKSYEQYF. Combining the CDR3 with reference TRBV7-9 and TRBJ2-7 gives the whole variable domain DTGVSQNPRHKITKRGQNVTFRCDPISEHNRLYWYRQTLGQGPEFLTYFQNEAQLEKSRLLSDRFSAERPKGSFSTLEIQRTEQGDSAMYLCASSPWGGKSYEQYFGPGTRLTVT.

The chain recombines TRBV9 with TRBJ2-2, with 9 bases aligning to TRBD1. The CDR3 has 16 amino acids. Per the germline V gene, CDR1 is SGDLS and CDR2 is YYNGEE. The junction had 8 bases not matched to a gene; V was cut back by 2 bases and J by 6 bases. The CDR3 region is CASSVPGQGVSGELFF. In nucleotides, the CDR3 is TGTGCCAGCAGCGTTCCGGGACAGGGAGTCTCCGGGGAGCTGTTTTTT.

The V call is TRBV2, the J call TRBJ2-1; 9 bases map to TRBD2. The germline V gene encodes CDR1 SNHLY and CDR2 FYNNEI. V gave up 5 bases and J gave up 1 base; unmatched junction bases: 6. This CDR3 is 16 amino acids long. The CDR3: CASSSTSGQSYNEQFF. CDR3 nucleotide sequence: TGTGCCAGCAGTTCCACTAGCGGGCAATCCTACAATGAGCAGTTCTTC.

This rearrangement joins TRBV5-1 to TRBJ2-3, with TRBD2 identical over 11 bases. The CDR3 length is 18 residues. J was trimmed by 2 bases and V by 2 bases; bases with no gene match: 10. Germline CDR1 is SGHRS and CDR2 is YFSETQ. CDR3 amino acids: CASSFISLAGAYTDTQYF. CDR3 in DNA: TGCGCCAGCAGCTTCATTTCACTAGCGGGGGCCTACACAGATACGCAGTATTTT.

Only one count was recorded for this clone. The chain couples TRBV12-3 or TRBV12-4 to TRBJ1-1; no reliable D call. Trimming removed 6 bases from V and 0 bases from J, with 8 bases in between. The CDR3 covers 13 residues. Written as DNA, the CDR3 is TGTGCCAGCAGAAAAGAGATGAACACTGAAGCTTTCTTT. Its protein is CASRKEMNTEAFF.

The chain has TRBV27 and TRBJ2-3, with 9 bases that match TRBD2. V gave up 5 bases and J gave up 2 bases; unmatched junction bases: 8. CDR1 is MNHEY, CDR2 SMNVEV, per germline (reference sequence). This CDR3 is 16 amino acids long. CDR3 sequence reads: CASSNPLAGITDTQYF. The CDR3, as DNA: TGTGCCAGCAGTAACCCTCTAGCGGGGATCACAGATACGCAGTATTTT.

J is TRBJ1-5 and V is TRBV6-4, with 8 bases aligning to TRBD1. This CDR3 is 16 amino acids long. Germline V CDR1 and CDR2: MRHNA, SNTAGT. V trimming: 4 bases; J trimming: 5 bases; junction bases outside the gene matches: 10. For the CDR3, the DNA is TGTGCCAGCAGTGGCCTCGGACAGGGCCGCGATCAGCCCCAGCATTTT. This gives the protein CASSGLGQGRDQPQHF.

This clone showed up just once. The chain couples TRBV19 to TRBJ1-5, with D possibly being TRBD1 (6 bases). V gave up 8 bases and J gave up 5 bases, with 10 bases separating them. Germline assignment: CDR1 LNHDA and CDR2 SQIVND (reference sequence). CDR3 size: 12 residues. The CDR3 sequence: CASGQQDQPQHF. CDR3 nucleotides: TGTGCCAGTGGACAGCAAGATCAGCCCCAGCATTTT.

V usage is TRBV7-3 and J usage is TRBJ1-2, with D perhaps matching TRBD1 (6 bases). Germline V CDR1 and CDR2: SGHTA, FQGTGA. The CDR3 sequence is 15 residues long. The V gene lost 1 base and the J gene lost 6 bases, with 15 bases spanning the gap. The CDR3 is CASSLKGDALNGYTF. The CDR3 DNA reads as TGTGCCAGCAGCTTAAAGGGGGACGCCCTGAATGGCTACACCTTC.

The chain recombines TRBV14 with TRBJ1-1; D uncertain. Germline loops: CDR1 SGHDN, CDR2 FVKESK. Between the trimmed V and J ends, which lost 4 bases and 7 bases, there was a span of 7 bases. The CDR3 sequence is 11 residues long. CDR3 sequence: CASSREFEAFF. CDR3 nucleotide sequence: TGTGCCAGCAGCCGGGAGTTTGAAGCTTTCTTT. Complete variable domain (other parts from reference TRBV14 and TRBJ1-1): EAGVTQFPSHSVIEKGQTVTLRCDPISGHDNLYWYRRVMGKEIKFLLHFVKESKQDESGMPNNRFLAERTGGTYSTLKVQPAELEDSGVYFCASSREFEAFFGQGTRLTVV.